The T cell receptor (beta chain) under discussion was sequenced for a study of response to subunit inactivated influenza vaccine. Study results and limitations: The authors suggested that few new T cells are recruited per seasonal influenza vaccination.

This CDR3 has 16 residues. The V gene lost 9 bases and the J gene lost 6 bases, with 23 bases spanning the gap. The V gene's germline CDR1 is ENHRY and CDR2 SYGVKD. About this clonotype: The target antigen is unknown.

TCRdb called the RT-PCR reads again in MiXCR, with one record for every CDR3 protein. The repertoire holds 500,000 to 550,000 distinct CDR3 sequences, with approximately 7.7% as singletons. The sample in question was PBMCs from blood, obtained less than 30 months after vaccination. The sequence came from a man aged 45 to 75 who received an inactivated influenza vaccine. The chain employs TRBV10-3 and TRBJ2-2; D tentatively fits TRBD1 or TRBD2 (5 bases each). DNA of the CDR3: TGTGCCATTGGGGCGGAACCGGGACGAAGTCCCGGGGAGCTGTTTTTT. This gives the protein CAIGAEPGRSPGELFF.